Below, one T cell receptor beta chain is given with its context. In the PCR, 60 Vbeta and 13 Jbeta primers were used. Assay used: immunoSEQ multiplex PCR; TCRdb lists only in-frame clones, some missing. The sample consists of some 130,000 clones, approximately 61% of them appearing once. Germline lookup yields CDR1 SEHNR and CDR2 FQNEAQ (reference sequence). This CDR3 region has 18 residues. The junction had 14 bases not matched to a gene; V was cut back by 4 bases and J by 4 bases. This sample was included in a study of cytomegalovirus exposure and HLA in healthy donors. What was sequenced was PBMCs. The chain has TRBV7-9 and TRBJ1-2; TRBD1 matches at 11 bases. This receptor was taken from a man under 40 in good health and CMV-seropositive. The CDR3 DNA sequence: TGTGCCAGCAGCTCAGATTGGACAGGGGGCTTAAGTGGCTATGGCTACACCTTC. It codes for CASSSDWTGGLSGYGYTF.